This entry lists 8 T cell receptor beta chains sequenced from one sample in a study of blood T cells in healthy people across ages. Sample-barcoded 5' priming and a J-beta primer mix drove a second PCR of about 6 to 12 cycles. TCRdb ran MiXCR on the 5' RACE reads and lists one entry per CDR3 protein. This table has some 1.6 million distinct CDR3 sequences, about 35% appearing once. Sequencing was carried out using blood. Receptors were obtained from a woman aged 25-40 years in good health.

The chain couples TRBV10-3 to TRBJ2-2; D gene uncertain. This CDR3 is built from 15 residues. Germline V lookup: CDR1 ENHRY, CDR2 SYGVKD. Trimming took off 4 bases at V and 1 base at J, with 10 bases between the two ends. The CDR3 loop reads CAISGSLKNTGELFF. The DNA of the CDR3 is TGTGCCATCAGTGGCAGCCTAAAGAACACCGGGGAGCTGTTTTTT.

This clonotype was found a few times. The junction departs from germline at one end; a sequencing error may be responsible. J is TRBJ1-4 and V is TRBV28, with no clear D. Germline values: CDR1 MDHEN, CDR2 SYDVKM. This CDR3 has 15 residues. CDR3 loop: CANSFFRPSNEKLFF. In DNA form, the CDR3 reads TGTGCCAACAGTTTCTTTAGGCCCTCTAATGAAAAACTGTTTTTT.

The chain combines TRBV3-1 with TRBJ2-6; D possibly matches TRBD1 or TRBD2 (6 bases each). V was shortened by 3 bases and J by 4 bases, with 13 bases between the two germline ends. The CDR3 has 16 amino acids. The germline V gene encodes CDR1 LGHDT and CDR2 YNNKEL (reference sequence). CDR3 loop: CASSHLGGPGANVLTF. DNA of the CDR3: TGTGCCAGCAGCCACTTAGGGGGGCCAGGGGCCAACGTCCTGACTTTC.

This chain joins TRBV25-1 and TRBJ1-2, with D maybe TRBD1 (6 bases). CDR1 is MGHDK and CDR2 is SYGVNS in the germline V gene. The CDR3 contains 13 residues. V lost 4 bases, J lost 10 bases, and 16 bases lay in between. The CDR3 nucleotides are TGTGCCAGCAGTGGCGGACAGAGTAAAGCCTACACCTTC. It specifies CASSGGQSKAYTF.

This chain joins TRBV4-2 and TRBJ1-4; 7 nucleotides match TRBD1. Per germline, CDR1 LGHNA and CDR2 YNFKEQ. The CDR3 runs 16 residues. J lost 0 bases, V lost 6 bases, and 7 bases had no gene match. CDR3 protein: CASSRDSPTTNEKLFF. The CDR3 bases are TGTGCCAGCAGTCGGGACAGCCCAACAACTAATGAAAAACTGTTTTTT.

This clonotype was detected once. Since a much larger clone is just one base distant, this may be a read error. The chain links TRBV7-2 to TRBJ2-7; 9 nucleotides align to TRBD2. The germline V gene encodes CDR1 SGHTA and CDR2 FQGNSA. The CDR3 has 13 amino acids. The CDR3 region is CDSSFWTSAEQYF. CDR3 DNA sequence: TGTGACAGCAGCTTCTGGACTAGCGCCGAGCAGTACTTC.

In this sample, this clonotype turned up many times. The chain joins TRBV20-1 to TRBJ2-7; D is undetermined. V was shortened by 6 bases and J by 4 bases, with 13 bases between the two germline ends. The CDR3 extends over 12 amino acids. The germline V gene encodes CDR1 DFQATT and CDR2 SNEGSKA (reference sequence). The CDR3 is CSAANPGYEQYF. The CDR3 nucleotides are TGCAGTGCCGCGAACCCTGGGTACGAGCAGTACTTC.

As concerns this clonotype: Germline is not matched at one junction end, which may reflect a read error. V gene TRBV20-1 combines with J gene TRBJ1-5; no clear D. Germline V gene data show CDR1 as DFQATT and CDR2 as SNEGSKA (reference sequence). This CDR3 is built from 13 residues. DNA of the CDR3: TGCGGTGCTAGACCGTATAGCAATCAGCCCCAGCATTTT. Translating gives CGARPYSNQPQHF.